These T cell receptor beta chains were read from a single sample in a study of PD-L1 blockade in urothelial cancer. Assay used: immunoSEQ multiplex PCR; TCRdb lists only in-frame clones, some missing. This table has around 130,000 clones, less than 85% appearing once. The sample here was PBMCs, taken around atezolizumab (anti-PD-L1) treatment. The receptors come from a man aged 50-60 years with urothelial cancer. Each CDR3 is given with its conserved first and last residue.

TRBJ2-1	TRBV15	CATSGSSASSYNEQFF
TRBJ2-6	TRBV7-3	CASSFVGSSGANVLTF
TRBJ2-3	TRBV11-2	CASSLEASGITDTQYF
TRBJ1-4	TRBV5-1	CASSPDRGHEKLFF
TRBJ1-6	TRBV28	CASRETGGHNSPLHF
TRBJ1-2	TRBV6-4	CASSDWSSGGKPGYTF
TRBJ2-7	TRBV9	CASKIKTGGYGGSVDYEQYF
TRBJ1-4	TRBV5-1	CASAWGATNEKLFF
TRBJ2-1	TRBV2	CASRPTGTRGEQFF
TRBJ1-2	TRBV4-1	CASSQEWQINYGYTF
TRBJ2-3	TRBV27	CASRFGDTQYF
TRBJ2-1	TRBV28	CASSSGALAGPYNEQFF
TRBJ2-7	TRBV29-1	CSVEGDNSYEQYF
TRBJ2-7	TRBV9	CASSVAGHGYEQYF
TRBJ1-2	TRBV10-3	CAINLRDRDDYGYTF
TRBJ2-2	TRBV10-1	CASSEGTSERNTGELFF
TRBJ2-7	TRBV5-4	CASSSRGLTDEQYF
TRBJ2-5	TRBV27	CASSGTRGTQYF
TRBJ1-3	TRBV27	CASSPSRDRNTIYF
TRBJ1-4	TRBV28	CASSTGVSVTNEKLFF
TRBJ2-7	TRBV14	CASSQGRRSSSYEQYF
TRBJ2-3	TRBV7-3	CASSRDSSTDTQYF
TRBJ2-2	TRBV18	CASYGERELPGELFF
TRBJ1-5	TRBV6-1	CASSETGSQPQHF
TRBJ2-4	TRBV12-2	CASRLELAGEGEKNIQYF
TRBJ2-2	TRBV7-2	CASSFMGTSGRFGELFF
TRBJ1-6	TRBV28	CAGRTGHSGSPLHF
TRBJ2-5	TRBV10-3	CAISDSAMETQYF
TRBJ2-3	TRBV6-1	CASSEASRRTQYF
TRBJ2-2	TRBV5-1	CASSSGGTGPGELFF
TRBJ1-4	TRBV14	CASSQLGGRTNEKLFF
TRBJ2-3	TRBV19	CASSDPGSSADTQYF
TRBJ2-3	TRBV12-5	CASGTGTSGITDTQYF
TRBJ1-2	TRBV19	CASSKGQYPPSAYGYTF
TRBJ2-1	TRBV7-2	CASSSWTSGSSYNEQFF
TRBJ2-2	TRBV25-1	CASSAPGTVGTGELFF
TRBJ2-3	TRBV18	CASSIAGGETDTQYF
TRBJ2-7	TRBV4-2	CASSQVQGGSYEQYF
TRBJ2-1	TRBV7-9	CASSSMSGRGQFF
TRBJ1-1	TRBV7-2	CASSLGGGQDKAFF
TRBJ1-2	TRBV5-1	CASSPRLYGTPVMHGYTF
TRBJ1-6	TRBV28	CASSFRFLNSPLHF
TRBJ1-2	TRBV11-2	CASSPDRGVYGYTF